This passage covers 25 T cell receptor beta chains from one sample sequenced in a study of blood T cell repertoires in COVID-19. Here immunoSEQ multiplex PCR was the method, and the copy in TCRdb shows in-frame clones only, minus some. The sample contains fewer than 110,000 clones, around 80% of which appear only once. The sample comprised peripheral blood. These receptors were collected from a man aged 70-80 years with acute or convalescent COVID-19.

The V and J genes are TRBV5-1 and TRBJ2-3; 9 bases fit TRBD1. The CDR3 runs 14 residues. V lost 5 bases, J lost 5 bases, and 6 bases stayed unmatched. CDR1 and CDR2 from the germline V gene are SGHRS and YFSETQ. The CDR3 DNA follows: TGCGCCAGCAGGTCGGGACAGGGAGTAGATACGCAGTATTTT. This encodes CASRSGQGVDTQYF.

This clone was counted once. This chain links TRBV6-5 with TRBJ2-7; D is perhaps TRBD2 (5 bases). Germline V CDR1 and CDR2: MNHEY, SVGAGI. Trimming removed 6 bases at V and 7 bases at J, with 10 bases between. The CDR3 spans 11 residues. The CDR3 bases are TGTGCCAGCAGCATAACGGGAGAGCAGTACTTC. Its translation: CASSITGEQYF.

The chain joins TRBV5-4 to TRBJ2-3; TRBD2 matches 11 bases. This CDR3 has 16 residues. Unmatched junction bases numbered 6, after V lost 2 bases and J lost 4 bases. The germline V gene has CDR1 SGHNT and CDR2 YYREEE (reference sequence). In DNA, the CDR3 is TGTGCCAGCAGCTTTCGACTAGCGGGGATATCAGATACGCAGTATTTT. Encoded protein: CASSFRLAGISDTQYF.

The V gene is TRBV9, the J gene TRBJ1-5; D is unresolved. Germline V gene sequence: CDR1 SGDLS, CDR2 YYNGEE. V shed 4 bases and J shed 7 bases, with 12 bases lying between them. The CDR3 contains 13 residues. The CDR3 sequence: CASSLDGEQPQHF. The DNA of the CDR3 is TGTGCCAGCAGCTTAGATGGGGAGCAGCCCCAGCATTTT.

In its sample, this clone was seen once. This chain links TRBV19 with TRBJ2-7; maybe TRBD2 (6 bases). Germline V CDR1 and CDR2: LNHDA, SQIVND (reference sequence). This CDR3 is 13 amino acids long. The V end was cut by 5 bases, the J end by 2 bases, with 10 bases between. In nucleotides, the CDR3 is TGTGCCAGTAGTGGTGGGGGGACCTACGAGCAGTACTTC. Protein: CASSGGGTYEQYF.

V usage is TRBV7-6 and J usage is TRBJ2-2; 11 nucleotides agree with TRBD1. This CDR3 is built from 16 residues. Germline V gene sequence: CDR1 SGHVS, CDR2 FNYEAQ. V shed 4 bases and J 5 bases; nucleotides not matched to a gene: 6. For the CDR3, the DNA is TGTGCCAGCAGCTACGGGACAGGGGGAGGGACCGGGGAGCTGTTTTTT. This translates into CASSYGTGGGTGELFF.

Note on this clone: A read error may produce the germline difference seen at one junction end. The rearrangement links TRBV7-2 to TRBJ2-1; 9 bases align to TRBD2. The length of the CDR3 is 15 residues. Germline assignment: CDR1 SGHTA and CDR2 FQGNSA. DNA for the CDR3: TGTGCCAGCAGCGTAGCGGGGGCTACCTACAATGAGCAGTTCTTC. Protein: CASSVAGATYNEQFF.

The chain recombines TRBV7-2 with TRBJ1-2, with D perhaps matching TRBD1 (5 bases). This CDR3 spans 12 amino acids. V was cut by 5 bases and J by 4 bases, with 8 bases left in between. In germline, CDR1 is SGHTA, CDR2 FQGNSA. The CDR3 here is CASSRDFYGYTF. Written as DNA, the CDR3 is TGTGCCAGCAGCAGGGACTTCTATGGCTACACCTTC.

This clone has a handful of counts. This sequence joins TRBV19 and TRBJ2-3, with 11 bases fitting TRBD2. Germline loops: CDR1 LNHDA, CDR2 SQIVND (reference sequence). The junction had 3 bases not matched to a gene; V was cut back by 5 bases and J by 2 bases. CDR3 length: 15 amino acids. CDR3 amino acids: CASSPSGGHTDTQYF. The DNA of the CDR3 is TGTGCCAGTAGTCCTAGCGGGGGGCACACAGATACGCAGTATTTT.

A few counts support this clone. The CDR3 DNA reads as TGTGCCAGCAGCCGCCAGGACGGGGATTCACCCCTCCACTTT. The encoded protein is CASSRQDGDSPLHF. The chain employs TRBV11-2 and TRBJ1-6, with D unclear. With 5 bases removed from V and 8 bases from J, the gap between germline ends came to 13 bases. The germline V gene has CDR1 SGHAT and CDR2 FQNNGV. There are 14 residues in the CDR3.

The chain couples TRBV10-3 to TRBJ1-3; TRBD1 matches at 9 bases. The V and J ends lost 8 bases and 4 bases, in that order; junction bases with no gene match: 3. Per germline, CDR1 ENHRY and CDR2 SYGVKD. The CDR3 is made up of 13 amino acids. The CDR3 is CAIRDREGNTIYF. The CDR3 nucleotides are TGTGCCATCCGGGACAGGGAAGGAAACACCATATATTTT.

V is TRBV18 and J is TRBJ2-2; TRBD2 matches 7 bases. Looked up from germline, CDR1 is KGHSH and CDR2 is LQKENI. The CDR3 extends over 15 amino acids. V shed 4 bases and J 4 bases; nucleotides not matched to a gene: 6. In DNA, the CDR3 is TGTGCCAGCTCACGACCGGGGGGTTTCACCGGGGAGCTGTTTTTT. This codes for CASSRPGGFTGELFF.

The chain carries TRBV11-3 and TRBJ1-3, with D maybe TRBD1 (5 bases). The CDR3 sequence is 14 residues long. V gave up 4 bases and J gave up 2 bases, with 9 bases separating them. The germline V gene encodes CDR1 SGHNT and CDR2 YENEEA. The CDR3 sequence is CASSSGLTGNTIYF. The CDR3 nucleotides are TGTGCCAGCAGCTCGGGACTAACTGGAAACACCATATATTTT.

This clone was recorded only once. The CDR3 loop is CASGVQGSGEQYF. In DNA, the CDR3 is TGCGCCAGCGGAGTACAGGGGAGTGGCGAGCAGTACTTC. This rearrangement joins TRBV5-1 to TRBJ2-7; TRBD1 matches at 7 bases. Germline assignment: CDR1 SGHRS and CDR2 YFSETQ. The V gene end was trimmed by 7 bases and the J gene end by 6 bases; junction bases not matched to a gene: 10. The CDR3 loop spans 13 amino acids.

This chain uses TRBV11-2 with TRBJ2-7; 8 nucleotides align to TRBD1. Looked up from germline, CDR1 is SGHAT and CDR2 is FQNNGV. V lost 7 bases, J lost 0 bases, and 11 bases stayed unmatched. The CDR3 runs 16 residues. The CDR3 loop reads CASKKTTGVSSYEQYF. CDR3 DNA: TGTGCCAGCAAAAAAACGACAGGGGTTAGCTCCTACGAGCAGTACTTC. The full variable domain, its missing parts supplied by reference TRBV11-2 and TRBJ2-7, is EAGVAQSPRYKIIEKRQSVAFWCNPISGHATLYWYQQILGQGPKLLIQFQNNGVVDDSQLPKDRFSAERLKGVDSTLKIQPAKLEDSAVYLCASKKTTGVSSYEQYFGPGTRLTVT.

The chain employs TRBV19 and TRBJ2-5; D is unclear. V lost 3 bases to trimming and J lost 2 bases, with 13 bases between them. The CDR3 is 15 amino acids. Germline loops: CDR1 LNHDA, CDR2 SQIVND (reference sequence). CDR3 DNA: TGTGCCAGTAGTATGGCCCGACTGACTCAAGAGACCCAGTACTTC. Translated, it gives CASSMARLTQETQYF.

Details on this clone: One end of the junction varies from germline; a read error may be responsible. The chain recombines TRBV24-1 with TRBJ2-3; TRBD2 might be the D (6 bases). The germline gives CDR1 KGHDR, CDR2 SFDVKD. The CDR3 covers 14 residues. The DNA for the CDR3 is TGTGCCACCAGTGATGCTACTAGCAGAGATACGCAGTATTTT. This encodes CATSDATSRDTQYF.

The rearrangement links TRBV27 to TRBJ2-1, with D tentatively TRBD1 (6 bases). CDR1 MNHEY and CDR2 SMNVEV come from the germline V gene (reference sequence). Trimming stripped 3 bases from V and 2 bases from J, with 17 bases between. The CDR3 loop spans 17 amino acids. CDR3 sequence (DNA): TGTGCCAGCAGTTTGTTTAGTTTCAGGGGAACCTACAATGAGCAGTTCTTC. It specifies CASSLFSFRGTYNEQFF.

This rearrangement joins TRBV11-3 to TRBJ2-2; D gene uncertain. The CDR3 has 13 amino acids. CDR1 and CDR2 (germline): SGHNT, YENEEA. Trimming took off 6 bases at V and 1 base at J, with 6 bases between the two ends. The CDR3 sequence is CASSLLNTGELFF. In DNA form, the CDR3 reads TGTGCCAGCAGTCTCCTGAACACCGGGGAGCTGTTTTTT.

The chain joins TRBV18 to TRBJ2-2; tentative D call: TRBD1 (5 bases). The V end was cut by 3 bases, the J end by 1 base, with 12 bases between. The CDR3 has 16 residues. Looked up from germline, CDR1 is KGHSH and CDR2 is LQKENI. CDR3 amino acids: CASSPTGGQNTGELFF. The DNA of the CDR3 is TGTGCCAGCTCACCGACGGGCGGACAGAACACCGGGGAGCTGTTTTTT.

This chain connects TRBV15 to TRBJ1-2; D is perhaps TRBD1 (6 bases). CDR1 and CDR2 from the germline V gene are LNHNV and YYDKDF (reference sequence). The CDR3 contains 14 residues. Trimming took 2 bases from V and 6 from J, leaving 13 bases between them. CDR3 bases: TGTGCCACCAGCAGAAAGACAGGATTCGATGGCTACACCTTC. Amino acid sequence: CATSRKTGFDGYTF.

V gene TRBV5-8 combines with J gene TRBJ1-1; tentatively, D is TRBD1 (6 bases). V was clipped by 4 bases and J by 5 bases, with 15 bases between them. Germline-derived CDR1 and CDR2 are SGHTS and YDEGEE. The CDR3 sequence is 14 residues long. The CDR3 DNA reads as TGTGCCAGCAGCCATCACAGGGTATTAACTGAAGCTTTCTTT. It yields the protein CASSHHRVLTEAFF.

The V gene is TRBV7-2, the J gene TRBJ1-4, with D possibly matching TRBD1 (6 bases). The CDR3 has 15 amino acids. Germline CDR1 SGHTA, CDR2 FQGNSA. V lost 3 bases to trimming and J lost 7 bases, with 15 bases between them. In DNA, the CDR3 is TGTGCCAGCAGCTTTTCGGACAGCGTGCGTGAAAAACTGTTTTTT. Its translation is CASSFSDSVREKLFF.

V usage is TRBV10-1 and J usage is TRBJ1-4; D possibly corresponds to TRBD1 (5 bases). With 5 bases removed from V and 4 bases from J, the gap between germline ends came to 17 bases. The CDR3 totals 16 residues. Germline loops: CDR1 WNHNN, CDR2 SYGVQD (reference sequence). The CDR3 here is CASSPPDGAHNEKLFF. CDR3 nucleotide sequence: TGCGCCAGCAGTCCCCCGGATGGGGCGCATAATGAAAAACTGTTTTTT.

This rearrangement joins TRBV6-5 to TRBJ2-3; the match to TRBD2 covers 7 bases. In germline, CDR1 is MNHEY, CDR2 SVGAGI. The CDR3 runs to 14 residues. In DNA, the CDR3 is TGTGCTTTAGCAGTTAACGGGGGGACAGATACGCAGTATTTT. This translates into CALAVNGGTDTQYF.